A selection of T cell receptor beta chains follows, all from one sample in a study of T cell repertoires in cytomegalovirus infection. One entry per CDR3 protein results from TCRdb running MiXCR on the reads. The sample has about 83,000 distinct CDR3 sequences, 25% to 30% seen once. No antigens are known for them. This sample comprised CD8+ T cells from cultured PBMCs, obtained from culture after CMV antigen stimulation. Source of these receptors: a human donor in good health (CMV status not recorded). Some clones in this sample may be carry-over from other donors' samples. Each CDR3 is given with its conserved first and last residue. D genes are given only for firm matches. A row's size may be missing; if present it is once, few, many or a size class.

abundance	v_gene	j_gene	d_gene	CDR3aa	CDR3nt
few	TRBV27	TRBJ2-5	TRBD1	CASSLGTGWKETQYF	TGTGCCAGCAGTTTAGGGACAGGGTGGAAAGAGACCCAGTACTTC
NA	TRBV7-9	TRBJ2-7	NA	CASSPNPSPYEQYF	TGTGCCAGCAGCCCCAACCCAAGTCCCTACGAGCAGTACTTC
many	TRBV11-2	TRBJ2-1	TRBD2	CASSLELAGIINEQFF	TGTGCCAGCAGCCTGGAGCTAGCGGGTATTATCAATGAGCAGTTCTTC
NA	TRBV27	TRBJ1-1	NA	CASRKNTEAFF	TGTGCCAGTAGAAAGAACACTGAAGCTTTCTTT
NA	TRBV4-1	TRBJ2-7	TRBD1	CASSPSAGRGYEQYF	TGCGCCAGCAGCCCGAGTGCCGGCAGGGGGTACGAGCAGTACTTC
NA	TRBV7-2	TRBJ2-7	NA	CASSVVGNTYEQYF	TGTGCCAGCAGCGTGGTGGGGAACACCTACGAGCAGTACTTC
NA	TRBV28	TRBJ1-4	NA	CASSLGGATNEKLFF	TGTGCCAGCAGTCTCGGCGGGGCAACTAATGAAAAACTGTTTTTT
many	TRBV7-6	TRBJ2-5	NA	CASSPGGSKETQYF	TGTGCCAGCAGCCCAGGGGGGTCGAAGGAGACCCAGTACTTC
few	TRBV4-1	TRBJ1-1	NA	CASSHSGGTEAFF	TGCGCCAGCAGCCATTCGGGGGGCACTGAAGCTTTCTTT
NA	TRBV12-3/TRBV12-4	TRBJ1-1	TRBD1	CASSFEGASAEAFF	TGTGCCAGCAGTTTTGAGGGGGCTAGCGCTGAAGCTTTCTTT
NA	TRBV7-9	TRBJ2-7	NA	CASSPPDSYEQYF	TGTGCCAGCAGCCCGCCAGACTCTTACGAGCAGTACTTC
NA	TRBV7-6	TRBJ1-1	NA	CASSRTVDDTEAFF	TGTGCCAGCAGCCGTACAGTGGACGACACTGAAGCTTTCTTT
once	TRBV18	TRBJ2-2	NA	CASSMPNTGELFF	TGTGCCAGCTCTATGCCGAACACCGGGGAGCTGTTTTTT
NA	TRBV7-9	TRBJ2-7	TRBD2	CASSLETSGGPISSYEQYF	TGTGCCAGCAGCTTGGAGACTAGCGGGGGGCCGATAAGCTCCTACGAGCAGTACTTC
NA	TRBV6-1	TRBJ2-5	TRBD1	CASRDRPQETQYF	TGTGCCAGCAGGGACAGGCCGCAAGAGACCCAGTACTTC
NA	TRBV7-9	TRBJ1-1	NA	CASSLETGTNTEAFF	TGTGCCAGCAGCTTAGAGACAGGCACGAACACTGAAGCTTTCTTT
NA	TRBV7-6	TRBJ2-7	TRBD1	CASSFGQGKGNEQYF	TGTGCCAGCAGCTTTGGACAGGGGAAAGGAAACGAGCAGTACTTC
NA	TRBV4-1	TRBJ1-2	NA	CASSQVYEGKSYGYTF	TGCGCCAGCAGCCAAGTGTACGAGGGGAAAAGTTACGGCTACACCTTC
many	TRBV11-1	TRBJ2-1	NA	CASSLGLDNEQFF	TGTGCCAGCAGCTTGGGACTGGACAATGAGCAGTTCTTC
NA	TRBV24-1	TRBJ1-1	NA	CATSDPHGQFEAFF	TGTGCCACCAGTGATCCGCATGGGCAGTTTGAAGCTTTCTTT
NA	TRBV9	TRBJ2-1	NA	CASSPRGASSSSYNEQFF	TGTGCCAGCAGCCCCCGGGGGGCTAGCTCGAGCTCCTACAATGAGCAGTTCTTC
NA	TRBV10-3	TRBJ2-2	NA	CAISEITGQTGELFF	TGTGCCATCAGTGAAATAACAGGTCAAACCGGGGAGCTGTTTTTT
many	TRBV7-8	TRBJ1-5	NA	CASSFQGLQGNQPQHF	TGTGCCAGCAGCTTCCAGGGGCTTCAAGGCAATCAGCCCCAGCATTTT
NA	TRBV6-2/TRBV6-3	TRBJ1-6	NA	CASRLEGVGSPLHF	TGTGCCAGCAGACTCGAAGGTGTTGGTTCACCCCTCCACTTT
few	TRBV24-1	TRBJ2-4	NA	CATSDDGTSPLGAKNIQYF	TGTGCCACCAGTGACGACGGGACATCTCCCTTGGGGGCCAAAAACATTCAGTACTTC
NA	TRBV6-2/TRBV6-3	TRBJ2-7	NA	CASSSQKDEQYF	TGTGCCAGCAGTTCACAGAAGGACGAGCAGTACTTC
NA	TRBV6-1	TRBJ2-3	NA	CASSEWDLGTDTQYF	TGTGCCAGCAGTGAATGGGACTTGGGAACAGATACGCAGTATTTT
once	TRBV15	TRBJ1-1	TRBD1	CATSGTGGASTEAFF	TGTGCCACCAGCGGTACAGGGGGCGCGAGCACTGAAGCTTTCTTT
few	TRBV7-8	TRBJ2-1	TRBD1	CASSLAQGARYNEQFF	TGTGCCAGCAGCTTAGCGCAGGGGGCAAGGTACAATGAGCAGTTCTTC
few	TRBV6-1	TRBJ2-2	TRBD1	CASSGTDRGGSPPPGELFF	TGTGCCAGCAGTGGGACGGACAGGGGCGGTTCACCCCCTCCCGGGGAGCTGTTTTTT
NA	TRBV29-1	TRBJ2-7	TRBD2	CSVGLAVLPARYEQYF	TGCAGCGTTGGACTAGCGGTCCTTCCCGCCCGCTACGAGCAGTACTTC
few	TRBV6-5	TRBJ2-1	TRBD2	CASSPWGGGSDNEQFF	TGTGCCAGCAGTCCATGGGGGGGGGGGTCTGACAATGAGCAGTTCTTC
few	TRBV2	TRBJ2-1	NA	CASKGGPNEQFF	TGTGCCAGCAAGGGGGGGCCAAATGAGCAGTTCTTC
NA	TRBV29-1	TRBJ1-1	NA	CSVDSGLNTEAFF	TGCAGCGTTGATTCGGGGTTGAACACTGAAGCTTTCTTT
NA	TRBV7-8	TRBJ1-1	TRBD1	CASSQRGHAEAFF	TGTGCCAGCAGCCAGAGGGGGCACGCTGAAGCTTTCTTT
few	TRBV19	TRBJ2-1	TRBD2	CASSAGTSGTYSYNEQFF	TGTGCCAGTAGCGCCGGGACTAGCGGAACTTACTCCTACAATGAGCAGTTCTTC
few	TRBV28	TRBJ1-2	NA	CASSYRGGGYGYTF	TGTGCCAGCAGTTATCGGGGCGGAGGCTATGGCTACACCTTC
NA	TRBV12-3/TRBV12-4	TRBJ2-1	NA	CASSFGFPTHNEQFF	TGTGCCAGCAGTTTTGGGTTTCCCACACACAATGAGCAGTTCTTC
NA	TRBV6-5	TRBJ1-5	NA	CASSRSLGDVQPQHF	TGTGCCAGCAGCCGCAGTTTAGGGGACGTTCAGCCCCAGCATTTT
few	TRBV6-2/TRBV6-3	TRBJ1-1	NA	CASSSAHPNTEAFF	TGTGCCAGCAGTTCAGCCCACCCGAACACTGAAGCTTTCTTT
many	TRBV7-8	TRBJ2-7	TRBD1	CASSLSGTGYEQYF	TGTGCCAGCAGCTTATCCGGGACAGGTTACGAGCAGTACTTC
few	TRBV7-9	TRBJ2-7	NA	CASSSTETSYEQYF	TGTGCCAGCAGCTCGACAGAGACCTCCTACGAGCAGTACTTC
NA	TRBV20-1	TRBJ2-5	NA	CSASSPLQETQYF	TGCAGTGCCTCATCTCCCCTCCAAGAGACCCAGTACTTC
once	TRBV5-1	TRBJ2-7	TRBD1	CASSLLTGSEQYF	TGCGCCAGCAGTCTTTTGACAGGGAGCGAGCAGTACTTC
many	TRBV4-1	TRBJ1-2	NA	CASSKEGGLGYGYTF	TGCGCCAGCAGCAAGGAAGGGGGACTGGGGTATGGCTACACCTTC
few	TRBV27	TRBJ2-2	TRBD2	CASSFVAGVNTGELFF	TGTGCCAGCAGTTTTGTGGCGGGGGTGAACACCGGGGAGCTGTTTTTT
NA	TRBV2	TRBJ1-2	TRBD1	CASSASTGGEWCTF	TGTGCCAGCAGTGCCTCGACAGGGGGCGAATGGTGCACCTTC
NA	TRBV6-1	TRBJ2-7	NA	CASSEDSLYEQYF	TGTGCCAGCAGCGAAGACAGCCTTTACGAGCAGTACTTC
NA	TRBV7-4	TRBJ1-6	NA	CGVSAGGLPLHF	TGTGGGGTTTCCGCGGGCGGTCTACCCCTCCACTTT
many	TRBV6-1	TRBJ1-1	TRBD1	CASSAEGARNTEAFF	TGTGCCAGCAGTGCCGAGGGGGCACGGAACACTGAAGCTTTCTTT
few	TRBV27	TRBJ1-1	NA	CASSPSANTEAFF	TGTGCCAGCAGTCCCTCAGCGAACACTGAAGCTTTCTTT
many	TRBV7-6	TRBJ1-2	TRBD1	CASSVSGTGLYGYTF	TGTGCCAGCAGCGTATCCGGGACAGGGCTCTATGGCTACACCTTC
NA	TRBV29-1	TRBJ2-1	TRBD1	CSVRTGGNEQFF	TGCAGCGTTCGGACAGGGGGCAATGAGCAGTTCTTC